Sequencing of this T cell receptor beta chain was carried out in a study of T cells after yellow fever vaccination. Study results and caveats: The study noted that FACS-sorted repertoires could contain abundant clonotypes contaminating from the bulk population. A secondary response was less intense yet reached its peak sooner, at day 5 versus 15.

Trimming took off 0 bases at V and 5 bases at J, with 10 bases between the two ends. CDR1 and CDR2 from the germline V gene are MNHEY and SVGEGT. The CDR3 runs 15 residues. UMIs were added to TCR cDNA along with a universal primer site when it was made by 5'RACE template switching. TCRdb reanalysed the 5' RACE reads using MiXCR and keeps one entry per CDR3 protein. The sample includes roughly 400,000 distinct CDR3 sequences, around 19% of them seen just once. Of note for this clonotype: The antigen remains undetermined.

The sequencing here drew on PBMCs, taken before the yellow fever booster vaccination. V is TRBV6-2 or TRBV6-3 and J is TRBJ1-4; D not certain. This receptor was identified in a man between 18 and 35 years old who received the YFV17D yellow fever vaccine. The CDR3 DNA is TGTGCCAGCAGTTACTCGATGAGCCTGAATGAAAAACTGTTTTTT. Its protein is CASSYSMSLNEKLFF.